Below, 8 T cell receptor beta chains from the same sample are listed, as sequenced in a study of vaccination and CD4 T cells after COVID-19. Oncomine TCR Beta short-read sequencing was applied to DNA from cultured CD4+ T cells. From the PCR reads, TCRdb called clonotypes with MiXCR, one entry per CDR3 protein. Seen here are about 14,000 distinct CDR3 sequences, 40% to 65% observed once, and the top ten hold roughly 9.1%. This sample's treatment: roughly 10-day PBMC culture with coronavirus spike peptide pools or control peptides (ViraFEST assay). Their target antigens are unknown. The sample was CD4+ T cells from blood, cultured in vitro, taken before SARS-CoV-2 vaccination. Receptors were obtained from a human donor who had recovered from COVID-19.

The J gene is TRBJ1-5, the V gene TRBV29-1; 7 bases align to TRBD1. This CDR3 is 13 amino acids long. V trimming: 3 bases; J trimming: 4 bases; junction bases outside the gene matches: 3. The germline V gene encodes CDR1 SQVTM and CDR2 ANQGSEA. CDR3 region: CSVDGTENQPQHF. In nucleotides, the CDR3 is TGCAGCGTTGATGGGACAGAGAATCAGCCCCAGCATTTT.

The chain carries TRBV7-9 and TRBJ2-7; D ambiguous. Between the trimmed V and J ends, which lost 3 bases and 5 bases, there was a span of 14 bases. CDR1 is SEHNR and CDR2 is FQNEAQ in the germline V gene (reference sequence). This CDR3 is 14 amino acids long. The DNA of the CDR3 is TGTGCCAGCAGCTTCGGACCTGTTGGAGACGAGCAGTACTTC. It codes for CASSFGPVGDEQYF.

The chain links TRBV6-1 to TRBJ2-7, with a possible D match to TRBD1 (5 bases). The CDR3 is made up of 15 amino acids. The germline gives CDR1 MNHNS, CDR2 SASEGT. The ends were cut back, 5 bases at V and 0 bases at J, with 14 bases in the middle. In DNA, the CDR3 is TGTGCCAGCAGTAGAGGAACAGGCGGCTCCTACGAGCAGTACTTC. Translated, it gives CASSRGTGGSYEQYF.

The chain uses TRBV20-1 and TRBJ1-3; D may be TRBD1 (5 bases). The CDR3 length is 12 residues. Germline loops: CDR1 DFQATT, CDR2 SNEGSKA (reference sequence). With 6 bases removed from V and 11 bases from J, the gap between germline ends came to 17 bases. The CDR3 coding sequence is TGCAGTGCCGACAGCGTCGACACTGCCATATATTTT. Protein: CSADSVDTAIYF.

This clonotype was found a few times. The chain combines TRBV7-9 with TRBJ2-5; 10 bases map to TRBD2. Germline V gives CDR1 SEHNR, CDR2 FQNEAQ (reference sequence). After removal of 1 base from V and 0 bases from J, the junction contained 2 bases not matched to a gene. This CDR3 contains 16 residues. CDR3 protein: CASSLVGTSDQETQYF. The CDR3 bases are TGTGCCAGCAGCTTAGTGGGGACTAGCGACCAAGAGACCCAGTACTTC.

The chain recombines TRBV3-1 with TRBJ2-7, with D possibly called TRBD1 or TRBD2 (6 bases each). The V gene's germline CDR1 is LGHDT and CDR2 YNNKEL (reference sequence). The V gene lost 2 bases and the J gene lost 7 bases, with 15 bases spanning the gap. The CDR3 sequence is 14 residues long. The CDR3 loop reads CASSQLGGAGEQYF. The CDR3 DNA is TGTGCCAGCAGCCAATTAGGGGGAGCGGGTGAGCAGTACTTC.

This clonotype was counted between two and nine times. The genes are TRBV6-1 and TRBJ1-6; 7 bases fit TRBD1. Germline V CDR1 and CDR2: MNHNS, SASEGT. The trim removed 6 bases at V and 7 bases at J, leaving 6 bases unmatched. CDR3 length: 14 residues. The CDR3 region has the DNA TGTGCCAGCAGATCAGGGGGAGAAAATTCACCCCTCCACTTT. Translating gives CASRSGGENSPLHF.

CDR3 nucleotides: TGCGCCAGCAGCTTGGATGGCCAGGGAAATCAGCCCCAGCATTTT. This sequence encodes CASSLDGQGNQPQHF. The chain has TRBV5-1 and TRBJ1-5; TRBD1 is a possible D gene (5 bases). Germline V gene lookup returns CDR1 SGHRS and CDR2 YFSETQ. Trimming pared 0 bases from V and 4 bases from J, leaving 11 bases between. The CDR3 totals 15 residues.